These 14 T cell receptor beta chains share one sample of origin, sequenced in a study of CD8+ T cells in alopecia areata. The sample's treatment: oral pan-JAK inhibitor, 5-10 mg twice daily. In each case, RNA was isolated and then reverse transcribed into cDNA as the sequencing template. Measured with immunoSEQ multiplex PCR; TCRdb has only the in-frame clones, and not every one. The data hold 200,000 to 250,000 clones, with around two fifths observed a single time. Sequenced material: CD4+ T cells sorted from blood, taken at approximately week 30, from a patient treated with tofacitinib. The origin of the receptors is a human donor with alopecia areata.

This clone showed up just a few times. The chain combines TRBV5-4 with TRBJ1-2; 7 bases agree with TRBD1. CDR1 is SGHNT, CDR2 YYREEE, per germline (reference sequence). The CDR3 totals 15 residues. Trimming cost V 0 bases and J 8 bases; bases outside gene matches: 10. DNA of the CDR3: TGTGCCAGCAGCTTGGACACAGGGGAAGGTCGCGGCTACACCTTC. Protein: CASSLDTGEGRGYTF. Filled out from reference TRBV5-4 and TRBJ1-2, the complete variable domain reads ETGVTQSPTHLIKTRGQQVTLRCSSQSGHNTVSWYQQALGQGPQFIFQYYREEENGRGNFPPRFSGLQFPNYSSELNVNALELDDSALYLCASSLDTGEGRGYTFGSGTRLTVV.

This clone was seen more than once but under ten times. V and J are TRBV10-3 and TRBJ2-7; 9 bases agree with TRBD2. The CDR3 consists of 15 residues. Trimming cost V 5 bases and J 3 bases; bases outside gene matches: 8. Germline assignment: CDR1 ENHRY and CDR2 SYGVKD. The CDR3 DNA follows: TGTGCCATCAGTACTCTGGGTAGCGGGAGCTACGAGCAGTACTTC. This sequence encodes CAISTLGSGSYEQYF.

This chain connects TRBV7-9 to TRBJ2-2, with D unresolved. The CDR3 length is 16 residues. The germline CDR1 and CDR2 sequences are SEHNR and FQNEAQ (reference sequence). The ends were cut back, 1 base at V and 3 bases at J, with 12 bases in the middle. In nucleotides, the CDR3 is TGTGCCAGCAGCTTAGGTGTAAGCCGGGACACCGGGGAGCTGTTTTTT. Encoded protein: CASSLGVSRDTGELFF.

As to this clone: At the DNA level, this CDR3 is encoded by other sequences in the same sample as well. The chain's CDR3 is CASSPGSTNEKLFF. Here the CDR3 DNA reads TGCGCCAGCAGCCCTGGATCAACTAATGAAAAACTGTTTTTT. This chain connects TRBV5-1 to TRBJ1-4; D is unresolved. Trimming removed 4 bases from V and 0 bases from J, with 7 bases in between. Germline V gene sequence: CDR1 SGHRS, CDR2 YFSETQ. The CDR3 spans 14 residues. Together with reference TRBV5-1 and TRBJ1-4, the CDR3 gives the full variable domain: KAGVTQTPRYLIKTRGQQVTLSCSPISGHRSVSWYQQTPGQGLQFLFEYFSETQRNKGNFPGRFSGRQFSNSRSEMNVSTLELGDSALYLCASSPGSTNEKLFFGSGTQLSVL.

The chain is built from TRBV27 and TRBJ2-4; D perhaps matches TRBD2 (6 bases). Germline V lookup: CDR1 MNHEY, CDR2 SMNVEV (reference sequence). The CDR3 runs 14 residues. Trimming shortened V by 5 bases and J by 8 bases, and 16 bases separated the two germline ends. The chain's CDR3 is CASSPYPEGYIQYF. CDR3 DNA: TGTGCCAGCAGTCCCTACCCGGAGGGCTACATTCAGTACTTC.

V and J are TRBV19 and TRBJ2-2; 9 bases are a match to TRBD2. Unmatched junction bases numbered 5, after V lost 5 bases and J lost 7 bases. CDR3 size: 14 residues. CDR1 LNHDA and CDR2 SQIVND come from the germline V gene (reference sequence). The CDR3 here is CASSPLAGYGELFF. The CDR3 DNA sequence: TGTGCCAGTAGTCCCCTAGCGGGGTACGGGGAGCTGTTTTTT.

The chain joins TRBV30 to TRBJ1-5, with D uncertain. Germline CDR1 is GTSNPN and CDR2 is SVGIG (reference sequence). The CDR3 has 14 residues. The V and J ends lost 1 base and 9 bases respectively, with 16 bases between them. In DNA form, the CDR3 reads TGTGCCTGGAGTGCCGGAGTAGCTCCTGCGCCCCAGCATTTT. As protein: CAWSAGVAPAPQHF.

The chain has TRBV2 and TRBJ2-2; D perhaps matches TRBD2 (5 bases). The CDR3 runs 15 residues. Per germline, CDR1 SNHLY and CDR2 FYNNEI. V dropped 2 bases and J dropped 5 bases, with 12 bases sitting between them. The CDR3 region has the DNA TGTGCCAGCAGTGAAACCGGGCGGAGGACCGGGGAGCTGTTTTTT. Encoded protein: CASSETGRRTGELFF. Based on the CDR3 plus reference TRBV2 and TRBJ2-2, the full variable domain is EPEVTQTPSHQVTQMGQEVILRCVPISNHLYFYWYRQILGQKVEFLVSFYNNEISEKSEIFDDQFSVERPDGSNFTLKIRSTKLEDSAMYFCASSETGRRTGELFFGEGSRLTVL.

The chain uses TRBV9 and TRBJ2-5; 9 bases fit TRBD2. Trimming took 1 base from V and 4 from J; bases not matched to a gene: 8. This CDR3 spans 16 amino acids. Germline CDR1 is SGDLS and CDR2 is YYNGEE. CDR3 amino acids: CASSVSAGGPLETQYF. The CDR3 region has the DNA TGTGCCAGCAGCGTAAGTGCGGGAGGGCCACTAGAGACCCAGTACTTC. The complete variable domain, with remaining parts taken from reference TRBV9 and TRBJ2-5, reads DSGVTQTPKHLITATGQRVTLRCSPRSGDLSVYWYQQSLDQGLQFLIQYYNGEERAKGNILERFSAQQFPDLHSELNLSSLELGDSALYFCASSVSAGGPLETQYFGPGTRLLVL.

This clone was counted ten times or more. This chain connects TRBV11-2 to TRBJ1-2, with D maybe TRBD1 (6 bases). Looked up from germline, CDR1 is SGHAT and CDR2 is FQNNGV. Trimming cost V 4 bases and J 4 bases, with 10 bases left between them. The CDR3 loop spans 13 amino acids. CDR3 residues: CASSYQGSYGYTF. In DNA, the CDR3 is TGTGCCAGCAGCTATCAGGGGAGCTATGGCTACACCTTC. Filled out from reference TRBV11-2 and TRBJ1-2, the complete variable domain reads EAGVAQSPRYKIIEKRQSVAFWCNPISGHATLYWYQQILGQGPKLLIQFQNNGVVDDSQLPKDRFSAERLKGVDSTLKIQPAKLEDSAVYLCASSYQGSYGYTFGSGTRLTVV.

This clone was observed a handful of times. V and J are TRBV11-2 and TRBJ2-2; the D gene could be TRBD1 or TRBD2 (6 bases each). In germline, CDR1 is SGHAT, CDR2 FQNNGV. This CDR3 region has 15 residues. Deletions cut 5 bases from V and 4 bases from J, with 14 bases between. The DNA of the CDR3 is TGTGCCAGCAGCCGAGAGGGGGGCGGCACCGGGGAGCTGTTTTTT. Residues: CASSREGGGTGELFF.

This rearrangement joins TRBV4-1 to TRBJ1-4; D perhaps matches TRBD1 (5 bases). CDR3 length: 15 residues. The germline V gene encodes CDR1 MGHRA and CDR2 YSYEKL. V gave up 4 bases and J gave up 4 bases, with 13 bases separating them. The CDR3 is CASSRFGTVNEKLFF. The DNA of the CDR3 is TGCGCCAGCAGCCGATTTGGGACTGTTAATGAAAAACTGTTTTTT.

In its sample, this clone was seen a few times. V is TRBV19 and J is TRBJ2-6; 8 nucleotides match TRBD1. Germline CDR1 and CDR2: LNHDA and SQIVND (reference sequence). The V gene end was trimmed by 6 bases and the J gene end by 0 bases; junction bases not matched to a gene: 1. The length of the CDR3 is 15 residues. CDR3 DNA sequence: TGTGCCAGTAGCACAGGGGGCTCTGGGGCCAACGTCCTGACTTTC. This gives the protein CASSTGGSGANVLTF.

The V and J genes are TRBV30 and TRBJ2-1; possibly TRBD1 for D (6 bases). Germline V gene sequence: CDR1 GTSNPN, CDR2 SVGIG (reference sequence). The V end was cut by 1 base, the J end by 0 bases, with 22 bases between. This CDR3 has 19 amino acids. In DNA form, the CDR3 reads TGTGCCTGGAGTGGCGGTGGGGGCGGCGTCATGAGCTCCTACAATGAGCAGTTCTTC. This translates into CAWSGGGGGVMSSYNEQFF.